The T cell receptor beta chain under discussion was sequenced for a study of siplizumab effects on memory and regulatory T cells. Method: immunoSEQ multiplex PCR; TCRdb's copy keeps in-frame clones and lacks some. The data show about 110,000 clones, roughly 94% seen once. About this clone: The antigen remains undetermined.

Study-wide results and caveats: With siplizumab, Treg-derived clones averaged roughly 62% of mappable alloreactive CD4+ clones, versus less than 35% in controls. The study found naive T cells seemingly more diverse than memory cells and seemingly major alloresponse contributors. A minor share of alloreactive clones matched unstimulated subsets. Proliferating siplizumab-culture Treg suppressive function went unconfirmed.

The sequence came from a human donor in good health. The sample taken for sequencing was Tregs sorted from blood.

The CDR3 nucleotides are TGCGCCAGCAGCTCAAACACAGGGGGCGGAGGAGACATTCAGTACTTC. Translation gives CASSSNTGGGGDIQYF. The chain couples TRBV5-1 to TRBJ2-4; TRBD1 matches at 9 bases. V lost 3 bases to trimming and J lost 8 bases; unmatched junction nucleotides: 12. The CDR3 is 16 amino acids. Per germline, CDR1 SGHRS and CDR2 YFSETQ. Supplemented by reference TRBV5-1 and TRBJ2-4, the full variable domain reads KAGVTQTPRYLIKTRGQQVTLSCSPISGHRSVSWYQQTPGQGLQFLFEYFSETQRNKGNFPGRFSGRQFSNSRSEMNVSTLELGDSALYLCASSSNTGGGGDIQYFGAGTRLSVL.